A single sample is the source of the 10 T cell receptor beta chains below, sequenced in a study of T cells in Graves' hyperthyroidism and ophthalmopathy. TCR beta CDR3 sequences were amplified from RNA transcripts. Researchers ran a first-round RT-PCR on the TCR CDR3 using the HTBI primer set. Each CDR3 protein gets one entry after TCRdb re-called the multiplex PCR reads with MiXCR. The sample records roughly 300,000 distinct CDR3 sequences, 21% being singletons. Material for sequencing was blood. Source of these receptors: a woman between 50 and 59 years old with Graves' hyperthyroidism.

The chain employs TRBV5-4 and TRBJ2-7; D unresolved. V lost 4 bases and J lost 6, with 20 bases in between. The CDR3 runs to 15 residues. From germline, CDR1 is SGHNT and CDR2 YYREEE (reference sequence). The CDR3 sequence: CASSPDLTKRPEQYF. The CDR3 DNA sequence: TGTGCCAGCAGCCCGGACCTAACGAAAAGGCCCGAGCAGTACTTC.

This CDR3 is CASITEISGNTIYF. The CDR3 region has the DNA TGTGCCAGCATTACAGAGATCTCTGGAAACACCATATATTTT. The chain links TRBV7-9 to TRBJ1-3, with no clear D. The CDR3 extends over 14 amino acids. Trimming removed 7 bases from V and 0 bases from J, with 10 bases in between. CDR1 is SEHNR, CDR2 FQNEAQ, per germline (reference sequence). Variable domain in full (rest from reference TRBV7-9 and TRBJ1-3): DTGVSQNPRHKITKRGQNVTFRCDPISEHNRLYWYRQTLGQGPEFLTYFQNEAQLEKSRLLSDRFSAERPKGSFSTLEIQRTEQGDSAMYLCASITEISGNTIYFGEGSWLTVV.

On this clonotype: A much larger clone lies a single base off, so this may be a read error. The genes are TRBV2 and TRBJ1-5; 7 bases agree with TRBD1. CDR1 and CDR2 (germline): SNHLY, FYNNEI. This CDR3 is 12 amino acids long. CDR3 region: CTSKTGTQPQHF. The CDR3 nucleotides read TGTACCAGCAAGACAGGGACTCAGCCCCAGCATTTT.

A few counts support this clonotype. This likely comes from a read error, as the CDR3 has no conserved phenylalanine or tryptophan at its end. The genes are TRBV29-1 and TRBJ1-1; D may be TRBD1 (5 bases). The CDR3 runs to 16 residues. V was clipped by 0 bases and J by 2 bases, with 16 bases between them. Germline V gene lookup returns CDR1 SQVTM and CDR2 ANQGSEA. CDR3 residues: CSVEDRRGRGNTEAFS. CDR3 DNA: TGCAGCGTTGAAGATCGGAGGGGTCGAGGAAACACTGAAGCTTTCTCT.

This clonotype showed up many times. The rearrangement joins TRBV2 to TRBJ1-1; maybe TRBD1 (5 bases). The ends were cut back, 4 bases at V and 1 base at J, with 7 bases in the middle. CDR1 and CDR2 (germline): SNHLY, FYNNEI. CDR3 length equals 13 residues. The CDR3 coding sequence is TGTGCCAGCAGTGCGGGGACGAACACTGAAGCTTTCTTT. Amino acids: CASSAGTNTEAFF.

Many counts were recorded for this clonotype. This chain joins TRBV2 and TRBJ2-1, with 8 bases that match TRBD2. J was trimmed by 4 bases and V by 6 bases; bases with no gene match: 11. CDR1 is SNHLY, CDR2 FYNNEI, per germline. The CDR3 totals 16 residues. This CDR3 reads CASSGGLARTYNEQFF. DNA for the CDR3: TGTGCCAGCAGCGGAGGACTAGCAAGAACTTACAATGAGCAGTTCTTC.

This clonotype was detected ten times or more. The chain joins TRBV11-2 to TRBJ2-7; 10 bases are a match to TRBD2. Unmatched junction bases numbered 8, after V lost 1 base and J lost 2 bases. Per the germline V gene, CDR1 is SGHAT and CDR2 is FQNNGV. This CDR3 spans 17 amino acids. The CDR3 nucleotides read TGTGCCAGCAGCTTAGGTGGACTAGCGGATTTGACCTACGAGCAGTACTTC. Translation: CASSLGGLADLTYEQYF.

This clonotype has only a few counts. The V gene is TRBV5-1, the J gene TRBJ2-3; no clear D gene. Germline CDR1 SGHRS, CDR2 YFSETQ. CDR3 length: 15 residues. V was shortened by 0 bases and J by 2 bases, with 10 bases between the two germline ends. The CDR3 DNA reads as TGCGCCAGCAGCTTGGAATACTCAGACACAGATACGCAGTATTTT. Translation gives CASSLEYSDTDTQYF.

The table lists this clonotype with many counts. The V call is TRBV29-1, the J call TRBJ2-2; D tentatively fits TRBD1 or TRBD2 (5 bases each). This CDR3 spans 13 amino acids. CDR1 and CDR2 (germline): SQVTM, ANQGSEA. Between the trimmed V and J ends, which lost 6 bases and 1 base, there was a span of 9 bases. The CDR3 loop reads CSVRGENTGELFF. In nucleotides, the CDR3 is TGCAGCGTGAGGGGTGAGAACACCGGGGAGCTGTTTTTT.

Many counts were recorded for this clonotype. The chain carries TRBV12-3 or TRBV12-4 and TRBJ2-3; the D gene is possibly TRBD2 (5 bases). Trimming cost V 6 bases and J 4 bases, with 14 bases left between them. This CDR3 is 14 amino acids long. CDR3 coding DNA: TGTGCCAGCAGACAACTAGGGTCGGCAGATACGCAGTATTTT. Protein: CASRQLGSADTQYF.